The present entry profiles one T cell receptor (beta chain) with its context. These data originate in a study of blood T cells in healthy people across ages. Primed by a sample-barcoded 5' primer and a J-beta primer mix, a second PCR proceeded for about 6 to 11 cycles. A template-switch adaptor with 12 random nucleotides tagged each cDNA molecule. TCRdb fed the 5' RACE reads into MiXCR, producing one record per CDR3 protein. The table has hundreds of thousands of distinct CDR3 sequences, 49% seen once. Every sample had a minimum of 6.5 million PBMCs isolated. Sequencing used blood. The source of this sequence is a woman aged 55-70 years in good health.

The CDR3 spells CASSEAGLNIQYF. The CDR3 DNA sequence: TGTGCCAGCAGTGAAGCAGGGCTAAACATTCAGTACTTC. This rearrangement joins TRBV2 to TRBJ2-5, with D uncertain. The J call is in doubt because the DNA end fits TRBJ2-4 better. The CDR3 length is 13 residues. Germline V gene lookup returns CDR1 SNHLY and CDR2 FYNNEI.